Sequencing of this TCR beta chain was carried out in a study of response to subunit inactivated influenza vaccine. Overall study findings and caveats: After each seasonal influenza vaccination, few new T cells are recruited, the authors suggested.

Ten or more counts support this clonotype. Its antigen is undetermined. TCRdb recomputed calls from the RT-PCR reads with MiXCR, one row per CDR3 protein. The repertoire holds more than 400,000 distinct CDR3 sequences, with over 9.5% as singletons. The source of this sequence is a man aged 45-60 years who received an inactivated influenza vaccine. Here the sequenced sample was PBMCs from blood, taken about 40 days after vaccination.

CDR3 protein: CASSLDLDRQETQYF. DNA of the CDR3: TGTGCCAGCAGTTTGGACTTGGACAGGCAAGAGACCCAGTACTTC. This chain links TRBV12-3 or TRBV12-4 with TRBJ2-5; 7 positions match TRBD1. Unmatched junction bases numbered 6, after V lost 3 bases and J lost 2 bases. The CDR3 spans 15 residues.